Detailed here is one TCR beta chain. No antigen is known for it. Clones were read by immunoSEQ multiplex PCR, and TCRdb kept only the in-frame ones, dropping some. The sample lists some 73,000 clones; more than 80% were seen once. Samples were taken at baseline and on day 1 of cycles 4 and 7. The data originate from a study of OX40 agonist ivuxolimab in advanced cancers. At the level of the study: Earlier anti-PD-1, anti-PD-L1 or anti-CTLA-4 therapy was permitted; 40% had received some.

Study-level points and caveats: CD8+ T cells showed, on average, more clonal expansion than CD4+ cells. Some of the lowest clonal expansion was seen in partial responders at 0.1-3.0 mg/kg.

The CDR3 length is 14 residues. V dropped 1 base and J dropped 0 bases, with 6 bases sitting between them. From germline, CDR1 is SGDLS and CDR2 YYNGEE. The V gene is TRBV9, the J gene TRBJ2-3; D unclear. This receptor was taken from an adult with an advanced solid tumor such as melanoma, head and neck, liver or kidney cancer. Here the sequenced sample was CD4+ or CD8+ T cells sorted from blood, taken in a trial of the OX40 agonist ivuxolimab. The CDR3 DNA reads as TGTGCCAGCAGCGTAATTACTAGCACAGATACGCAGTATTTT. It specifies CASSVITSTDTQYF.